This T cell receptor (beta chain) appears in the sequencing data of a study of sequential checkpoint blockade in melanoma. This clone was recorded once. Additional DNA sequences in this sample encode the identical CDR3. From germline, CDR1 is MNHEY and CDR2 SMNVEV (reference sequence). V gave up 3 bases and J gave up 1 base, with 6 bases separating them. The CDR3 sequence is 13 residues long. The repertoire was sequenced with immunoSEQ multiplex PCR; TCRdb's copy has only in-frame clones and lacks some. In the table there are 9,500 to 12,000 clones, 73% of which are singletons. Treatment described: randomized to nivolumab then ipilimumab (arm A) or the reverse (arm B).

The chain carries TRBV27 and TRBJ1-2; no clear D gene. The specimen was CD8+ T cells sorted from blood (inferred from file names), collected from a patient given nivolumab and ipilimumab in sequence. The receptor was derived from a human donor with melanoma. The CDR3 spells CASSFGNNYGYTF. Here the CDR3 DNA reads TGTGCCAGCAGTTTCGGGAATAACTATGGCTACACCTTC.